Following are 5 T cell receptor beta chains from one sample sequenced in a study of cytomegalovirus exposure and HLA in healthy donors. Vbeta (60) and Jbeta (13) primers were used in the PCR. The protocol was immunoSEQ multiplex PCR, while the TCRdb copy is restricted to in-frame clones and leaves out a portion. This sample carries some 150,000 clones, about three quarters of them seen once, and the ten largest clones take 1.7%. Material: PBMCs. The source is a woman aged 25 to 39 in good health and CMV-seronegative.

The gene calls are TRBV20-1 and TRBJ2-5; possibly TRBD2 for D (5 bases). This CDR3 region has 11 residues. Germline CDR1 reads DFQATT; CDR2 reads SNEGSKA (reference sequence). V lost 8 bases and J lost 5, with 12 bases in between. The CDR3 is CSSVRGETQYF. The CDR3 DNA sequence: TGCAGTTCCGTCCGCGGGGAGACCCAGTACTTC.

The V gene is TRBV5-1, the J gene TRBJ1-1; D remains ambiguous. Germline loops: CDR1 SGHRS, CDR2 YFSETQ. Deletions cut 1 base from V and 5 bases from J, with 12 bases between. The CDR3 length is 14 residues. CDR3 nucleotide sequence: TGCGCCAGCAGCTTGACGGGTGAGTGGACTGAAGCTTTCTTT. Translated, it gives CASSLTGEWTEAFF.

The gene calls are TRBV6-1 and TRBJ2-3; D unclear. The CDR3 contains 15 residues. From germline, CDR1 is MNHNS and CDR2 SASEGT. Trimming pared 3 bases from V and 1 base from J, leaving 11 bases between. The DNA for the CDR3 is TGTGCCAGCAGTGATGAACTACCCCGCACAGATACGCAGTATTTT. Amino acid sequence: CASSDELPRTDTQYF.

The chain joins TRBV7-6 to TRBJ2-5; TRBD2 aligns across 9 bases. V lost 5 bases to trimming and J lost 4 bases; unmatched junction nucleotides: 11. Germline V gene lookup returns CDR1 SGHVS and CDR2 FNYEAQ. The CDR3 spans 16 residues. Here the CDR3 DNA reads TGTGCCAGCAGCCTCGCTGGCGGGGGGGCGAGAGAGACCCAGTACTTC. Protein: CASSLAGGGARETQYF.

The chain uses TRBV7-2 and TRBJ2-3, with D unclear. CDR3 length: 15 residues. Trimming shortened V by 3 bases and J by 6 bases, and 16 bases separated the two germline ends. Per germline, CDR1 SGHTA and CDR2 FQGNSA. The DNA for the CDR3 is TGTGCCAGCAGCTTTCAATTGGGCCCGGCTGATACGCAGTATTTT. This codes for CASSFQLGPADTQYF. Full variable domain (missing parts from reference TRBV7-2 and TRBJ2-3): GAGVSQSPSNKVTEKGKDVELRCDPISGHTALYWYRQSLGQGLEFLIYFQGNSAPDKSGLPSDRFSAERTGGSVSTLTIQRTQQEDSAVYLCASSFQLGPADTQYFGPGTRLTVL.